Below are 24 T cell receptor beta chains sequenced from a single sample in a study of OX40 agonist ivuxolimab in advanced cancers. Method: immunoSEQ multiplex PCR; TCRdb's copy keeps in-frame clones and lacks some. The table lists roughly 63,000 clones, under 85% of them singletons, with less than 3.5% in the top ten. Sample: CD4+ or CD8+ T cells sorted from blood, taken in a trial of the OX40 agonist ivuxolimab. These receptors all stem from an adult with an advanced solid tumor such as melanoma, head and neck, liver or kidney cancer.

The gene calls are TRBV28 and TRBJ2-2; D is perhaps TRBD1 (5 bases). The CDR3 covers 13 residues. V was trimmed by 6 bases and J by 7 bases, leaving 12 bases between them. Germline values: CDR1 MDHEN, CDR2 SYDVKM. The CDR3 spells CASRVGQDGELFF. The CDR3 DNA reads as TGTGCCAGCAGGGTGGGGCAGGACGGGGAGCTGTTTTTT. Drawing the rest from reference TRBV28 and TRBJ2-2, the complete variable domain is DVKVTQSSRYLVKRTGEKVFLECVQDMDHENMFWYRQDPGLGLRLIYFSYDVKMKEKGDIPEGYSVSREKKERFSLILESASTNQTSMYLCASRVGQDGELFFGEGSRLTVL.

The genes are TRBV30 and TRBJ2-7, with 9 positions matching TRBD1. J was trimmed by 1 base and V by 8 bases; bases with no gene match: 9. Germline CDR1 is GTSNPN and CDR2 is SVGIG (reference sequence). This CDR3 contains 14 residues. CDR3 nucleotides: TGTGCCCATCAAACAGGGGGCAGTTCCTACGAGCAGTACTTC. Its protein product is CAHQTGGSSYEQYF.

The rearrangement links TRBV7-9 to TRBJ2-3; D gene ambiguous. From germline, CDR1 is SEHNR and CDR2 FQNEAQ (reference sequence). This CDR3 has 14 residues. Trimming cost V 1 base and J 2 bases, with 7 bases left between them. The CDR3: CASSLGAYTDTQYF. The CDR3 DNA reads as TGTGCCAGCAGCTTAGGAGCGTACACAGATACGCAGTATTTT.

V gene TRBV6-5 combines with J gene TRBJ2-7; D is undetermined. This CDR3 comprises 12 residues. The germline CDR1 and CDR2 sequences are MNHEY and SVGAGI. The V and J ends lost 8 bases and 2 bases respectively, with 10 bases between them. CDR3 amino acids: CASAPEPYEQYF. The CDR3 coding sequence is TGTGCCAGCGCTCCGGAGCCCTACGAGCAGTACTTC.

The chain uses TRBV5-1 and TRBJ1-6; 9 bases align to TRBD1. V shed 4 bases, J shed 0 bases, and the junction held 5 bases outside the gene matches. In germline, CDR1 is SGHRS, CDR2 YFSETQ. This CDR3 contains 17 residues. The CDR3: CASSGGQGSSYNSPLHF. The CDR3 coding sequence is TGCGCCAGCAGCGGGGGACAGGGAAGCTCCTATAATTCACCCCTCCACTTT. The full variable domain, completed using reference TRBV5-1 and TRBJ1-6, is KAGVTQTPRYLIKTRGQQVTLSCSPISGHRSVSWYQQTPGQGLQFLFEYFSETQRNKGNFPGRFSGRQFSNSRSEMNVSTLELGDSALYLCASSGGQGSSYNSPLHFGNGTRLTVT.

The rearrangement links TRBV5-4 to TRBJ1-2; D is ambiguous. The CDR3 has 15 residues. The V end lost 5 bases, the J end lost 5 bases, and 19 bases lay between the germline ends. Germline lookup yields CDR1 SGHNT and CDR2 YYREEE (reference sequence). The DNA of the CDR3 is TGTGCCAGCAGTCCCTACTGGCGTCTTGAGTATGGCTACACCTTC. Amino acid sequence: CASSPYWRLEYGYTF.

This rearrangement joins TRBV6-1 to TRBJ1-4; 9 bases agree with TRBD1. V lost 11 bases and J lost 8; bases outside the gene matches: 6. CDR1 is MNHNS, CDR2 SASEGT, per germline. The CDR3 extends over 12 amino acids. CDR3 region: CAGGTGNEKLFF. CDR3 in DNA: TGTGCCGGGGGGACAGGGAACGAAAAACTGTTTTTT.

The chain recombines TRBV6-6 with TRBJ1-2; D gene uncertain. The germline V and J ends were trimmed by 3 bases and 8 bases, with 13 bases remaining between them. Germline V gives CDR1 MNHNY, CDR2 SVGAGI (reference sequence). The CDR3 length is 13 residues. CDR3 amino acids: CASSYIRQAGYTF. CDR3 DNA sequence: TGTGCCAGCAGTTATATACGGCAGGCAGGCTACACCTTC.

This rearrangement joins TRBV29-1 to TRBJ1-1; a weak D match, TRBD1 (6 bases). V was shortened by 0 bases and J by 4 bases, with 9 bases between the two germline ends. Per the germline V gene, CDR1 is SQVTM and CDR2 is ANQGSEA. This CDR3 is built from 13 residues. The CDR3 DNA follows: TGCAGCGTTGAAGAGGGGGCAGGCACTGAAGCTTTCTTT. Amino acids: CSVEEGAGTEAFF.

The chain uses TRBV29-1 and TRBJ2-4; possible D gene TRBD2, 6 bases. Trimming took off 7 bases at V and 8 bases at J, with 18 bases between the two ends. The CDR3 consists of 13 residues. Germline loops: CDR1 SQVTM, CDR2 ANQGSEA. The CDR3 here is CSAGVGGIDIQYF. CDR3 coding DNA: TGCAGCGCCGGGGTGGGGGGTATAGACATTCAGTACTTC.

The rearrangement links TRBV5-1 to TRBJ2-5; TRBD2 agrees at 10 bases. The V segment lost 0 bases and the J segment 4 bases; nucleotides outside the gene matches: 3. The CDR3 loop spans 15 amino acids. Looked up from germline, CDR1 is SGHRS and CDR2 is YFSETQ. The CDR3 region is CASSLVSGGSETQYF. The CDR3 bases are TGCGCCAGCAGCTTGGTTAGCGGGGGGTCAGAGACCCAGTACTTC.

The CDR3 sequence: CASKVLDRIPYNEQFF. The CDR3 DNA reads as TGTGCCAGCAAGGTCCTGGACAGGATCCCCTACAATGAGCAGTTCTTC. The V gene is TRBV27, the J gene TRBJ2-1; 7 bases map to TRBD1. Germline V lookup: CDR1 MNHEY, CDR2 SMNVEV (reference sequence). The CDR3 is 16 amino acids. The junction had 11 bases not matched to a gene; V was cut back by 7 bases and J by 2 bases.

The chain carries TRBV25-1 and TRBJ2-7; 9 positions match TRBD1. There are 15 residues in the CDR3. After removal of 1 base from V and 6 bases from J, the junction contained 7 bases not matched to a gene. The germline gives CDR1 MGHDK, CDR2 SYGVNS. The CDR3 loop reads CASSEFGTGPSEQYF. In nucleotides, the CDR3 is TGTGCCAGCAGTGAATTCGGGACAGGGCCCTCCGAGCAGTACTTC.

The CDR3 reads CASSPSGGGLSNTEAFF. The CDR3 DNA reads as TGTGCCAGCTCACCATCCGGGGGCGGATTATCAAACACTGAAGCTTTCTTT. The chain combines TRBV18 with TRBJ1-1, with D possibly being TRBD1 (6 bases). The CDR3 runs 17 residues. V was trimmed by 2 bases and J by 2 bases, leaving 18 bases between them. Germline loops: CDR1 KGHSH, CDR2 LQKENI.

This clone was counted between two and nine times. This CDR3 is also generated by other DNA sequences in the sample. The rearrangement links TRBV28 to TRBJ2-5; D gene uncertain. The CDR3 is 11 residues long. V lost 3 bases and J lost 5, with 4 bases in between. The germline V gene has CDR1 MDHEN and CDR2 SYDVKM. DNA of the CDR3: TGTGCCAGCAGTTTGCGCGAGACCCAGTACTTC. Encoded protein: CASSLRETQYF.

The chain has TRBV2 and TRBJ2-5; tentative D call: TRBD2 (6 bases). From germline, CDR1 is SNHLY and CDR2 FYNNEI. Trimming removed 7 bases from V and 1 base from J, with 25 bases in between. The CDR3 has 18 amino acids. CDR3 nucleotide sequence: TGTGCCAGCAAAAACCACGGATCCCTGTTGGGGGGCCAAGAGACCCAGTACTTC. This encodes CASKNHGSLLGGQETQYF. Based on the CDR3 plus reference TRBV2 and TRBJ2-5, the full variable domain is EPEVTQTPSHQVTQMGQEVILRCVPISNHLYFYWYRQILGQKVEFLVSFYNNEISEKSEIFDDQFSVERPDGSNFTLKIRSTKLEDSAMYFCASKNHGSLLGGQETQYFGPGTRLLVL.

The chain carries TRBV9 and TRBJ1-2; 9 nucleotides align to TRBD1. The CDR3 runs 14 residues. CDR1 and CDR2 (germline): SGDLS, YYNGEE. The junction had 8 bases not matched to a gene; V was cut back by 4 bases and J by 7 bases. Here the CDR3 reads CASSTSGQGGGYTF. Here the CDR3 DNA reads TGTGCCAGCAGCACTTCGGGACAGGGTGGTGGCTACACCTTC.

The rearrangement links TRBV9 to TRBJ1-4; the D gene is possibly TRBD1 (5 bases). V dropped 0 bases and J dropped 1 base, with 10 bases sitting between them. The CDR3 length is 16 residues. Germline V gene sequence: CDR1 SGDLS, CDR2 YYNGEE. The CDR3 nucleotides are TGTGCCAGCAGCGTAGGGGGCAGAAGAACTAATGAAAAACTGTTTTTT. It specifies CASSVGGRRTNEKLFF. Together with reference TRBV9 and TRBJ1-4, the CDR3 gives the full variable domain: DSGVTQTPKHLITATGQRVTLRCSPRSGDLSVYWYQQSLDQGLQFLIQYYNGEERAKGNILERFSAQQFPDLHSELNLSSLELGDSALYFCASSVGGRRTNEKLFFGSGTQLSVL.

The chain uses TRBV6-6 and TRBJ1-2; 7 nucleotides align to TRBD1. V lost 6 bases, J lost 8 bases, and 18 bases stayed unmatched. CDR3 length: 16 residues. Germline-derived CDR1 and CDR2 are MNHNY and SVGAGI (reference sequence). DNA of the CDR3: TGTGCCAGCAGGGAACCGTCCACAGGGGCCACTCTCGGCTACACCTTC. This gives the protein CASREPSTGATLGYTF.

V is TRBV7-9 and J is TRBJ1-2; 7 nucleotides line up with TRBD1. The trim removed 5 bases at V and 6 bases at J, leaving 6 bases unmatched. Germline-derived CDR1 and CDR2 are SEHNR and FQNEAQ (reference sequence). The CDR3 is made up of 13 amino acids. The DNA of the CDR3 is TGTGCCAGCAGCCCTCAGGGGGGCCATGGCTACACCTTC. Translated, it gives CASSPQGGHGYTF.

The chain recombines TRBV4-3 with TRBJ1-4, with D tentatively TRBD1 (6 bases). Germline CDR1 and CDR2: LGHNA and YSLEER. Deletions cut 0 bases from V and 11 bases from J, with 16 bases between. The length of the CDR3 is 15 residues. CDR3 sequence reads: CASSQEGAGVMKLFF. The CDR3 DNA reads as TGCGCCAGCAGCCAAGAGGGTGCAGGGGTCATGAAACTGTTTTTT.

The V and J genes are TRBV4-2 and TRBJ2-1, with D possibly matching TRBD1 (6 bases). CDR1 is LGHNA and CDR2 is YNFKEQ in the germline V gene. The V end was cut by 2 bases, the J end by 2 bases, with 10 bases between. The CDR3 loop spans 15 amino acids. CDR3 nucleotides: TGTGCCAGCAGCCAACCTACAGGGACCTACAATGAGCAGTTCTTC. This encodes CASSQPTGTYNEQFF.

The chain has TRBV11-3 and TRBJ1-1, with D tentatively TRBD1 (5 bases). CDR1 is SGHNT, CDR2 YENEEA, per germline. CDR3 length: 13 residues. The V end lost 5 bases, the J end lost 4 bases, and 11 bases lay between the germline ends. The CDR3: CASSPGGGTEAFF. The CDR3 coding sequence is TGTGCCAGCAGCCCTGGGGGGGGCACTGAAGCTTTCTTT.

V gene TRBV6-1 combines with J gene TRBJ2-4; no reliable D call. V lost 6 bases and J lost 7, with 13 bases in between. This CDR3 contains 13 residues. Germline V lookup: CDR1 MNHNS, CDR2 SASEGT. As DNA, the CDR3 is TGTGCCAGCAGCGCAGTCCTAGGGAACATTCAGTACTTC. It codes for CASSAVLGNIQYF.